What follows is one T cell receptor beta chain and its context. This clone's antigen is unknown. Base qualities are not provided; no much larger clone lies one nucleotide away. V drops 2 bases and J drops 2 bases, leaving 13 bases in between. Looking up the germline V gene yields CDR1 KGHSH and CDR2 LQKENI. There are 15 amino acids in the CDR3, from cysteine to phenylalanine inclusive. Only the CDR3 DNA stays, 45 bases, in frame from base 1. At diagnosis, peripheral blood, uninvolved tumor-adjacent lung and tumor were collected and were preserved as a mix of fresh-frozen and FFPE material. For TCR repertoire profiling, the blood samples were analyzed as peripheral blood mononuclear cells. The data were obtained in a study of T cells in localized non-small cell lung cancer (dated by TCRdb to 2018 to 2021). Background on the whole study: Comparing tumors with uninvolved tumor-adjacent lungs, the study looked at the T cell repertoires of 220 or so patients with early-stage NSCLC. The cohort consisted of approximately 240 treatment-naive NSCLC patients whose localized lung tumors had been resected. A mean age of about 66 years was recorded for the NSCLC patients, of whom 120 to 150 were male and 95 to 110 were female.

The immunoSEQ Assay was used to sequence TCR beta CDR3 regions from DNA. In the authors' own workflow: To compute T cell density, TCR beta template counts were normalized to usable DNA, which was estimated by amplifying housekeeping genes. Richness was estimated with the preseqR package, extrapolating to 400,000 templates for PBMC samples and 120,000 templates for tissue samples. Clonality was defined by subtracting Pielou's evenness from one. Differential abundance testing on productive amino-acid clonotypes, with a minimum total count of 5 and an alpha of 0.1, was used to identify tissue-enriched TCRs. The Jaccard Index and the Morisita Overlap Index were used to measure repertoire overlap between compartments. GLIPH grouped TCR beta CDR3s together with public tetramer-defined viral CDR3s, and a viral motif had to include at least three viral sequences and also show V-gene enrichment. Here the immuneACCESS table is served through TCRdb, limited to in-frame sequences with V and J called. Missing clones are a known gap in these copies; in checked studies unresolved V genes cover under half, and the rest lacks a known reason. The V and J calls and the clone size are those of that table, but D and trimming were determined from the DNA. Within this sample are 40,000 to 60,000 clones, with about 86% of them counted one time only. The top ten clones comprise 15% to 20% of the sample.

What the research found in general, with its limitations: Uninvolved tumor-adjacent lung showed the highest T cell clonality, higher than tumor, which suggests more focused antigenic responses in the uninvolved tumor-adjacent lung. Because the study design was exploratory, TCR variables were selected using unadjusted p-values without false-discovery rate correction. Higher blood T cell density associated with longer overall survival, while higher adjacent-lung clonality associated with shorter survival. Multi-region tumor sequencing was not performed, so intratumor heterogeneity could not be excluded. Of the top 100 tumor clones, a median of roughly 57 were detected in paired uninvolved adjacent lung; roughly 26 were also among that lung's top 100.

Here the sequenced sample was peripheral blood mononuclear cells, taken before any cancer treatment. The V gene is TRBV18 and the J gene is TRBJ2-7; perhaps TRBD1 is the D gene, with 6 bases matching. This receptor was taken from a man between 40 and 70 years old with stage III lung adenocarcinoma. The CDR3 here reads CASSPNRVGPYEQYF. Read as DNA, the sequence is TGTGCCAGCTCACCAAACAGGGTCGGTCCCTACGAGCAGTACTTC.